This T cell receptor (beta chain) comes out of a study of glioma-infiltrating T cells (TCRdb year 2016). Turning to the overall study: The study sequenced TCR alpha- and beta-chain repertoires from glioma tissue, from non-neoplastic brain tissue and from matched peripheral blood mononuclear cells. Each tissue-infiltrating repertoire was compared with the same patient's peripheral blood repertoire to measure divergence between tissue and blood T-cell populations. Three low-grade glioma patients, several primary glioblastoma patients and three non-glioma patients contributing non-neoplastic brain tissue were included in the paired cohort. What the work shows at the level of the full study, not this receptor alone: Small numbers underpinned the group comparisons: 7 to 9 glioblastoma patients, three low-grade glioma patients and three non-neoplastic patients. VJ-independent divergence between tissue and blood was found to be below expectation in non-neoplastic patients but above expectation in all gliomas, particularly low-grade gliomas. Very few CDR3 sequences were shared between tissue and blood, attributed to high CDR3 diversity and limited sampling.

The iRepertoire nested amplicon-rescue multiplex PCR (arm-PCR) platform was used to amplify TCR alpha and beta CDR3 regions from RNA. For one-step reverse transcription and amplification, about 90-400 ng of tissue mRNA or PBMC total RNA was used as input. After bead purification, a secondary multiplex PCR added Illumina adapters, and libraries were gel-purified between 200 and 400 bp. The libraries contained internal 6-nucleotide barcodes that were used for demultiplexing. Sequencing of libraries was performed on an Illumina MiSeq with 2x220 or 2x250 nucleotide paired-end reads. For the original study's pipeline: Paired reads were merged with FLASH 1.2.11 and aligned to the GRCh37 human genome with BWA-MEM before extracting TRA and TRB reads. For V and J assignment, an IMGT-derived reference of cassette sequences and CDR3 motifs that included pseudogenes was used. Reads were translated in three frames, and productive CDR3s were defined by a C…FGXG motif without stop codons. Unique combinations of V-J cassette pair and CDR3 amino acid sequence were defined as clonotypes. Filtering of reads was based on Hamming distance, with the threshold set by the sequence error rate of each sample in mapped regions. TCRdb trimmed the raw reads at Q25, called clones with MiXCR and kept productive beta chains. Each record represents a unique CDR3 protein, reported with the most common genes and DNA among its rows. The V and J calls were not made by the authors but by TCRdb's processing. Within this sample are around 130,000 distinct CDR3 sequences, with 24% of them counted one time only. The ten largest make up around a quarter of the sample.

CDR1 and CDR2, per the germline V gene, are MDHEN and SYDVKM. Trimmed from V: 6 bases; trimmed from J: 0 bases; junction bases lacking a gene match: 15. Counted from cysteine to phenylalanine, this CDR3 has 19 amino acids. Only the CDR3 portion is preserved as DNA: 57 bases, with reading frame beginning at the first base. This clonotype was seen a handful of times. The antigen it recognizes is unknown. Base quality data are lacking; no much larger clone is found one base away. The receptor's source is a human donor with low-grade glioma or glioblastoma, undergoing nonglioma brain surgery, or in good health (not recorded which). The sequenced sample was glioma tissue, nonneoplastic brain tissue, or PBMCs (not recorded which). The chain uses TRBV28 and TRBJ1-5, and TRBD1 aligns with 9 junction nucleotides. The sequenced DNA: TGTGCCAGCAGGACCGTGGGACAGGGTTGGAAGTATAGCAATCAGCCCCAGCATTTT. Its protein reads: CASRTVGQGWKYSNQPQHF.